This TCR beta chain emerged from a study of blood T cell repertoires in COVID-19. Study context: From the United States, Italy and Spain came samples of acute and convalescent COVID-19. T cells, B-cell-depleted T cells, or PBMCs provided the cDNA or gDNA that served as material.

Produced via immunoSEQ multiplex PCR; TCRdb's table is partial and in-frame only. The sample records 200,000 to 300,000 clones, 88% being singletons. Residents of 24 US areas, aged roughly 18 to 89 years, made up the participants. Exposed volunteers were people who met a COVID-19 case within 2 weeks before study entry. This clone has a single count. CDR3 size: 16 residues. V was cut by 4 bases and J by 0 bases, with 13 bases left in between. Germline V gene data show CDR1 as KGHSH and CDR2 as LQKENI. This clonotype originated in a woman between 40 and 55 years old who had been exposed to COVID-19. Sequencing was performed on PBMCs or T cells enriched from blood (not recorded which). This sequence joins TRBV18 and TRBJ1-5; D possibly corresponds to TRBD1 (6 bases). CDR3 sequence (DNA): TGTGCCAGCTCACTTGGACAGCCCTTTAGCAATCAGCCCCAGCATTTT. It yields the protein CASSLGQPFSNQPQHF.